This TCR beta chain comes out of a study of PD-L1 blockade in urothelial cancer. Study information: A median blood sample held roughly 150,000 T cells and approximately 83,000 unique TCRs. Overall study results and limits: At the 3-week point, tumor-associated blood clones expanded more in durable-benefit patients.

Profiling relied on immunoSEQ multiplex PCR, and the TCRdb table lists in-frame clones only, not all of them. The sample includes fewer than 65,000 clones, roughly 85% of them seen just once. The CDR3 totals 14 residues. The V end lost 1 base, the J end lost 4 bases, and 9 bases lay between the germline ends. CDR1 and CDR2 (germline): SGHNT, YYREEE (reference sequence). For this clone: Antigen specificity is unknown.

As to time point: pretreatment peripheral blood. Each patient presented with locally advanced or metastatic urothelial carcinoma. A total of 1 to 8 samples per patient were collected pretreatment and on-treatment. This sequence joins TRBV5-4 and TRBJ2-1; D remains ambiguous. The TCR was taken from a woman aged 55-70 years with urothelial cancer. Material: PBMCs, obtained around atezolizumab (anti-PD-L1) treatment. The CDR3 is CASSLPPVYNEQFF. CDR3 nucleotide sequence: TGTGCCAGCAGCTTGCCTCCGGTTTACAATGAGCAGTTCTTC.